This T cell receptor (beta chain) was profiled in a study of CD8 T cells in ankylosing spondylitis. Study findings and constraints: Characteristic of ankylosing spondylitis blood, it appeared, was a TCR beta motif comprising roughly 8 highly homologous variants.

There are a few counts of this clonotype. Its specificity is unknown. V trimming: 5 bases; J trimming: 1 base; junction bases outside the gene matches: 5. Germline V gene lookup returns CDR1 SEHNR and CDR2 FQNEAQ (reference sequence). This CDR3 region has 14 residues. With molecular barcodes, quantitative 5'-RACE was used to make the TCR beta libraries. One entry per CDR3 protein results from TCRdb running MiXCR on the 5' RACE reads. The table has roughly 200,000 distinct CDR3 sequences, about 13% seen once; the top ten hold approximately 15%. The origin of this receptor is a male donor with ankylosing spondylitis or in good health (not recorded which). Sample: blood, either unsorted or a sorted T cell fraction (not recorded which). The chain is built from TRBV7-9 and TRBJ2-7, with TRBD1 matching 7 bases. In nucleotides, the CDR3 is TGTGCCAGCAGCCCGGGACAGATTTCCTACGAGCAGTACTTC. This encodes CASSPGQISYEQYF.